This T cell receptor beta chain emerged from a study of blood T cell repertoires in COVID-19. There are 13 residues in the CDR3. Germline lookup yields CDR1 SNHLY and CDR2 FYNNEI. V lost 11 bases and J 7 bases, leaving 20 bases between the germline ends. Sequenced by immunoSEQ multiplex PCR; TCRdb stores in-frame clones only, minus some. The table includes 150,000 to 200,000 clones, over 70% detected once. The sequence came from a woman aged 55-69 years who had recovered from COVID-19. The genes are TRBV2 and TRBJ1-2; D is uncertain. The specimen sequenced was PBMCs or T cells enriched from blood (not recorded which). The CDR3 here is CAGREDEFGGYTF. For the CDR3, the DNA is TGTGCCGGCCGGGAGGACGAGTTCGGTGGCTACACCTTC. Complete variable domain (other parts from reference TRBV2 and TRBJ1-2): EPEVTQTPSHQVTQMGQEVILRCVPISNHLYFYWYRQILGQKVEFLVSFYNNEISEKSEIFDDQFSVERPDGSNFTLKIRSTKLEDSAMYFCAGREDEFGGYTFGSGTRLTVV.